The sequence of this T cell receptor (beta chain) was determined in a study of T cells after yellow fever vaccination. Making TCR cDNA involved 5'RACE template switching, which added UMIs and a universal primer site. MiXCR was run by TCRdb on the 5' RACE reads, yielding one entry per CDR3 protein. The sample records about 250,000 distinct CDR3 sequences, roughly 3.5% being singletons. This clonotype occurred many times. Its antigen is not known. Study-wide points: Weaker, the secondary response peaked sooner, at day 5 versus 15. FACS-sorted repertoires could harbor abundant contaminating bulk-population clonotypes.

Trimming removed 5 bases at V and 4 bases at J, with 11 bases between. This CDR3 is 13 amino acids long. Germline CDR1 and CDR2: SGHAT and FQNNGV. This sequence was found in a man younger than 35 who received the YFV17D yellow fever vaccine. Sequences were derived from PBMCs, sampled 15 days after the yellow fever booster vaccination. The rearrangement joins TRBV11-2 to TRBJ1-1, with TRBD1 as a possible D gene (5 bases). CDR3 nucleotides: TGTGCCAGCAGCCCAATTGGGGCCACTGAAGCTTTCTTT. Its protein is CASSPIGATEAFF.